These T cell receptor beta chains were read from a single sample in a study of OX40 agonist ivuxolimab in advanced cancers. The assay was immunoSEQ multiplex PCR, and TCRdb's table has in-frame clones only and misses some. Of around 61,000 clones listed, 75% to 90% are singletons. The material was CD4+ or CD8+ T cells sorted from blood, obtained in a trial of the OX40 agonist ivuxolimab. The receptors were gathered from an adult with an advanced solid tumor such as melanoma, head and neck, liver or kidney cancer. Both conserved end residues are trimmed from each CDR3. The listing skips clone size in some rows; elsewhere it reads once, few, many or a size class.

size,V,CDR3
.,TRBV5-5,ASSLTGTGVITEAF
.,TRBV7-3,ASSLMGGRSDTEAF
.,TRBV4-3,ASSWEDTDTQY
.,TRBV4-3,ASSQEGTGIYGYT
.,TRBV10-2,ASSVASGGTQETQY
.,TRBV7-2,ASSFTGISTEAF
few,TRBV4-2,ASSQTSGGTDTQY
.,TRBV7-9,ASRRTSGSSTDTQY
once,TRBV19,ASSIGNTIY
.,TRBV9,ASSVGAGGDYEQY
.,TRBV4-3,ASSQQPYSGNTIY
.,TRBV30,AWSHAEFDTQY
.,TRBV6-5,ASSETGVGYGYT
.,TRBV30,AWSLGRAEAF
.,TRBV30,AWSVDGPTEAF
.,TRBV11-1,ASGKLAGTGELF
.,TRBV7-2,ASSLAPLAGNNSPLH
.,TRBV6-6,ASTVPRGNGYT
.,TRBV7-2,ASSQRQGFEKLF
.,TRBV11-2,ASSPFSTDTQY
.,TRBV7-3,ASSSNRESEQY
.,TRBV12-5,ASGMGLAGESDTQY
.,TRBV10-3,AINAPGGTGTYEQY
.,TRBV7-9,ASSLVSPSGLYGYT
.,TRBV2,ASSENSYGYT
.,TRBV2,ATGVGPNTQTQY
.,TRBV5-3,ARSCRGGDQPQH
.,TRBV5-5,ASSLVTQLAKNIQY
.,TRBV7-2,ASSWSGEETQY
.,TRBV7-2,ASSLMNTEAF
.,TRBV7-8,ASSSTRGLAVTSGQY
.,TRBV5-8,ASSSRTGGVETQY
.,TRBV5-6,ASSRDFQETQY
.,TRBV28,ASMGGRGETQY
once,TRBV10-3,AISTTGESSYNSPLH
once,TRBV7-6,ASSLQGLGTDTQY
.,TRBV5-1,ASSLAQGEKGTEAF
.,TRBV11-3,ASSRGNTEAF
.,TRBV9,ASSMASYNEQF
.,TRBV2,ASSQGGYEQY
.,TRBV7-9,ASSYGFSQPQH
few,TRBV9,ASSEPGELF
.,TRBV14,ASSLLGTGGNYGYT
once,TRBV6-1,ASSNYGYT
.,TRBV9,ASSGPPGYTYEQY
.,TRBV6-1,ASRSTGTYQPQH
.,TRBV5-6,ASSLDGQDYGYT
few,TRBV5-4,ASSLMGGGMSGYT
once,TRBV4-2,ASSPNLFQGQGQRTEAF
.,TRBV27,ASRQFTSSNQPQH
.,TRBV11-3,ASSLREGPQETQY
.,TRBV7-9,ASSSRVARQETQY
.,TRBV7-6,ASSLRQAPLTDTQY
.,TRBV30,AFLPRGPTDYEQY
.,TRBV2,ASSTGTTNTGELF